One and the same sample provided the 26 T cell receptor beta chains below, sequenced in a study of CD8 T cells in ankylosing spondylitis. TCRdb re-derived calls from the 5' RACE reads in MiXCR, one entry per CDR3 protein. The top ten clones hold about 29% of a sample with 150,000 to 200,000 distinct CDR3 sequences, 11% of them seen once. Sequencing input: blood, either unsorted or a sorted T cell fraction (not recorded which). These receptors came from a male donor with ankylosing spondylitis or in good health (not recorded which).

A few counts support this clonotype. CDR3 DNA: TGTGCCAGCAGTTTGACAGGGGGCGCGATTGGGGAGCTGTTTTTT. It encodes CASSLTGGAIGELFF. The J gene is TRBJ2-2, the V gene TRBV12-3 or TRBV12-4; 10 nucleotides match TRBD1. V was pared by 3 bases and J by 8 bases, with 6 bases of the junction left unmatched. The CDR3 is 15 residues long.

This clonotype was seen more than once but under ten times. The J gene is TRBJ2-7, the V gene TRBV18; 8 positions match TRBD1. CDR1 KGHSH and CDR2 LQKENI come from the germline V gene. The trim removed 1 base at V and 6 bases at J, leaving 8 bases unmatched. This CDR3 contains 15 residues. In DNA, the CDR3 is TGTGCCAGCTCACCACAGACGACAGGGGTGATCGAGCAGTACTTC. The encoded protein is CASSPQTTGVIEQYF. The full variable domain, completed using reference TRBV18 and TRBJ2-7, is NAGVMQNPRHLVRRRGQEARLRCSPMKGHSHVYWYRQLPEEGLKFMVYLQKENIIDESGMPKERFSAEFPKEGPSILRIQQVVRGDSAAYFCASSPQTTGVIEQYFGPGTRLTVT.

The rearrangement joins TRBV5-4 to TRBJ2-2, with 9 bases fitting TRBD1. V shed 3 bases and J 3 bases; nucleotides not matched to a gene: 6. The CDR3 loop spans 16 amino acids. The germline gives CDR1 SGHNT, CDR2 YYREEE (reference sequence). The CDR3 is CASSWGRDRDTGELFF. The CDR3 bases are TGTGCCAGCAGCTGGGGCCGGGACAGGGACACCGGGGAGCTGTTTTTT.

This clonotype was observed many times. J is TRBJ1-3 and V is TRBV3-1, with D possibly being TRBD1 (5 bases). The CDR3 totals 15 residues. From germline, CDR1 is LGHDT and CDR2 YNNKEL (reference sequence). V gave up 4 bases and J gave up 2 bases, with 12 bases separating them. CDR3 bases: TGTGCCAGCAGCCCAACGGGACCGGCTGGAAACACCATATATTTT. Protein product: CASSPTGPAGNTIYF.

This clonotype was seen more than once but under ten times. This chain uses TRBV20-1 with TRBJ2-2; the match to TRBD1 covers 7 bases. CDR3 size: 17 residues. Germline CDR1 reads DFQATT; CDR2 reads SNEGSKA (reference sequence). V lost 0 bases and J lost 0; bases outside the gene matches: 7. The DNA for the CDR3 is TGCAGTGCTAGAGATTTAAGGGGGCTAGCGAACACCGGGGAGCTGTTTTTT. Its protein product is CSARDLRGLANTGELFF.

This clonotype was picked up many times. The J gene is TRBJ2-3, the V gene TRBV6-5; 8 bases map to TRBD1. Unmatched junction bases numbered 4, after V lost 4 bases and J lost 1 base. CDR1 is MNHEY, CDR2 SVGAGI, per germline. The CDR3 runs 15 residues. The CDR3 protein is CASSWATGGTDTQYF. CDR3 nucleotides: TGTGCCAGCAGTTGGGCGACAGGGGGCACAGATACGCAGTATTTT.

The table lists this clonotype with many counts. The rearrangement uses TRBV7-8 and TRBJ2-7, with 10 positions matching TRBD1. After removal of 2 bases from V and 3 bases from J, the junction contained 10 bases not matched to a gene. CDR3 length: 17 residues. Per the germline V gene, CDR1 is SGHVS and CDR2 is FQNEAQ. CDR3 nucleotide sequence: TGTGCCAGCAGCTTATCCGGGACAGGGGAGGGCTACTACGAGCAGTACTTC. Its translation is CASSLSGTGEGYYEQYF.

The J gene is TRBJ1-3, the V gene TRBV30; D possibly corresponds to TRBD1 (6 bases). Germline V gene lookup returns CDR1 GTSNPN and CDR2 SVGIG (reference sequence). The CDR3 covers 17 residues. The ends were cut back, 0 bases at V and 4 bases at J, with 19 bases in the middle. The CDR3 nucleotides read TGTGCCTGGAGTGTACCCCAGGACAGCTCGAGGGGAAACACCATATATTTT. Translating gives CAWSVPQDSSRGNTIYF.

This clonotype occurred many times. This chain joins TRBV12-3 or TRBV12-4 and TRBJ1-2; a weak D match, TRBD1 (5 bases). The CDR3 length is 16 residues. V shed 1 base and J shed 4 bases, with 16 bases lying between them. DNA of the CDR3: TGTGCCAGCAGTTTAGTGGGGGAAGTTTTCTCCTATGGCTACACCTTC. It codes for CASSLVGEVFSYGYTF.

This clonotype was detected many times. This sequence joins TRBV20-1 and TRBJ2-7, with 12 nucleotides matching TRBD1. Germline trimming cut 5 bases from V and 4 bases from J; bases unmatched to any gene: 3. This CDR3 is 13 amino acids long. The V gene's germline CDR1 is DFQATT and CDR2 SNEGSKA (reference sequence). CDR3 amino acids: CSAPGQGAYEQYF. The CDR3 region has the DNA TGCAGTGCTCCGGGACAGGGGGCTTACGAGCAGTACTTC.

The chain combines TRBV11-2 with TRBJ2-7; D remains unclear. The V end lost 7 bases, the J end lost 3 bases, and 10 bases lay between the germline ends. The CDR3 runs to 12 residues. From germline, CDR1 is SGHAT and CDR2 FQNNGV. CDR3 region: CASKGSLYEQYF. The CDR3 nucleotides are TGTGCCAGCAAAGGTTCTCTCTACGAGCAGTACTTC.

At least ten counts were recorded for this clonotype. The genes are TRBV12-3 or TRBV12-4 and TRBJ2-7, with 7 bases that match TRBD1. This CDR3 region has 14 residues. Germline trimming cut 3 bases from V and 7 bases from J; bases unmatched to any gene: 9. The CDR3 here is CASSFVRDSIEQYF. The CDR3 nucleotides read TGTGCCAGCAGTTTTGTTCGGGACAGTATAGAGCAGTACTTC.

This clonotype was counted many times. This rearrangement joins TRBV7-6 to TRBJ2-2, with D uncertain. Germline V gene sequence: CDR1 SGHVS, CDR2 FNYEAQ. The CDR3 runs 14 residues. Trimming cost V 1 base and J 5 bases, with 8 bases left between them. The CDR3 region has the DNA TGTGCCAGCAGCTTAGAACCTGAGACCGGGGAGCTGTTTTTT. This translates into CASSLEPETGELFF.

Ten or more counts support this clonotype. This sequence joins TRBV4-1 and TRBJ2-3; the match to TRBD2 covers 10 bases. This CDR3 is 18 amino acids long. CDR1 and CDR2 (germline): MGHRA, YSYEKL. V gave up 0 bases and J gave up 4 bases; unmatched junction bases: 10. CDR3 residues: CASSQEPNSGRNADTQYF. CDR3 coding DNA: TGCGCCAGCAGCCAAGAACCTAATAGCGGGAGGAATGCAGATACGCAGTATTTT.

This clonotype was seen many times. This chain connects TRBV20-1 to TRBJ2-1; 11 bases match TRBD1. With V trimmed by 2 bases and J by 6 bases, 3 bases remained unmatched. CDR3 size: 14 residues. The germline V gene has CDR1 DFQATT and CDR2 SNEGSKA (reference sequence). The CDR3 protein is CSARSDRGLNEQFF. The CDR3 region has the DNA TGCAGTGCTAGATCGGACAGGGGGCTCAATGAGCAGTTCTTC.

The chain combines TRBV11-2 with TRBJ2-3; 15 bases agree with TRBD2. This CDR3 has 18 amino acids. After removal of 5 bases from V and 0 bases from J, the junction contained 6 bases not matched to a gene. Germline V CDR1 and CDR2: SGHAT, FQNNGV. CDR3 region: CASSRGLAGGASTDTQYF. The CDR3 DNA reads as TGTGCCAGCAGCCGGGGACTAGCGGGGGGCGCTAGCACAGATACGCAGTATTTT.

This clonotype was seen repeatedly, ten times or more. The chain recombines TRBV6-2 or TRBV6-3 with TRBJ1-5; no firm D call. Germline V gene data show CDR1 as MNHEY and CDR2 as SVGEGT. This CDR3 region has 14 residues. Trimming took 6 bases from V and 10 from J, leaving 19 bases between them. CDR3 bases: TGTGCCAGCAGCACCGGGCAGTCCGGTCGACCCCAGCATTTT. Its protein is CASSTGQSGRPQHF.

Ten or more counts support this clonotype. V usage is TRBV5-8 and J usage is TRBJ1-5, with a weak D call TRBD1 (6 bases). Germline lookup yields CDR1 SGHTS and CDR2 YDEGEE. The CDR3 loop spans 14 amino acids. The V end lost 2 bases, the J end lost 6 bases, and 12 bases lay between the germline ends. The CDR3 here is CASSFEGGIQPQHF. The CDR3 DNA is TGTGCCAGCAGCTTTGAAGGGGGGATTCAGCCCCAGCATTTT. Together with reference TRBV5-8 and TRBJ1-5, the CDR3 gives the full variable domain: EAGVTQSPTHLIKTRGQQATLRCSPISGHTSVYWYQQALGLGLQFLLWYDEGEERNRGNFPPRFSGRQFPNYSSELNVNALELEDSALYLCASSFEGGIQPQHFGDGTRLSIL.

In its sample, this clonotype was seen many times. The V gene is TRBV12-3 or TRBV12-4, the J gene TRBJ2-2; TRBD1 matches 7 bases. This CDR3 spans 15 amino acids. V lost 6 bases, J lost 5 bases, and 9 bases stayed unmatched. CDR3 nucleotides: TGTGCCAGCAGACCCGGGACAGTAACGACCGGGGAGCTGTTTTTT. It translates to CASRPGTVTTGELFF.

This clonotype has only a few counts. This chain joins TRBV6-1 and TRBJ1-5; TRBD1 matches 7 bases. CDR1 is MNHNS and CDR2 is SASEGT in the germline V gene. V was pared by 7 bases and J by 0 bases, with 9 bases of the junction left unmatched. The CDR3 sequence is 16 residues long. The CDR3: CASTMGQHYSNQPQHF. The CDR3 DNA reads as TGTGCCAGCACCATGGGACAGCACTATAGCAATCAGCCCCAGCATTTT.

This clonotype has ten or more counts. This rearrangement joins TRBV25-1 to TRBJ2-2, with D possibly TRBD2 on 6 matching bases. CDR3 size: 15 residues. CDR1 and CDR2 (germline): MGHDK, SYGVNS. Trimming took 1 base from V and 6 from J, leaving 12 bases between them. CDR3 loop: CASSESVGSAGELFF. The CDR3 DNA follows: TGTGCCAGCAGTGAATCTGTCGGGAGTGCCGGGGAGCTGTTTTTT.

This clonotype occurred many times. The chain uses TRBV12-3 or TRBV12-4 and TRBJ1-5; tentative D call: TRBD1 (5 bases). The CDR3 totals 16 residues. The germline V and J ends were trimmed by 3 bases and 1 base, with 13 bases remaining between them. The CDR3, as DNA: TGTGCCAGCAGTTTGAATGGGGCGTGGAGCAATCAGCCCCAGCATTTT. Translating gives CASSLNGAWSNQPQHF.

The rearrangement joins TRBV12-3 or TRBV12-4 to TRBJ2-7; 7 nucleotides align to TRBD1. V lost 6 bases, J lost 2 bases, and 7 bases stayed unmatched. This CDR3 has 14 residues. The CDR3 spells CASSPTGTAYEQYF. The CDR3 DNA is TGTGCCAGCAGCCCAACCGGGACAGCCTACGAGCAGTACTTC.

This clonotype has a handful of counts. V is TRBV7-2 and J is TRBJ1-4; tentative D call: TRBD1 (6 bases). Germline loops: CDR1 SGHTA, CDR2 FQGNSA. V lost 5 bases and J 6 bases, leaving 13 bases between the germline ends. The CDR3 totals 14 residues. CDR3 sequence: CASSPGTMDEKLFF. The CDR3 coding sequence is TGTGCCAGCAGCCCCGGGACAATGGATGAAAAACTGTTTTTT.

The sample holds many counts of this clonotype. As DNA, the CDR3 is TGTGCCAGCAGCCGAGGTGTTTTACGTGGCCAAAACATTCAGTACTTC. Translation gives CASSRGVLRGQNIQYF. V gene TRBV27 combines with J gene TRBJ2-4, with D unresolved. CDR3 length: 16 residues. The V end was cut by 6 bases, the J end by 5 bases, with 20 bases between. The germline V gene encodes CDR1 MNHEY and CDR2 SMNVEV (reference sequence).

This clonotype has more than one count but fewer than ten. The rearrangement links TRBV12-3 or TRBV12-4 to TRBJ1-2; 12 nucleotides align to TRBD1. The J segment lost 6 bases and the V segment lost 5 bases, leaving 7 bases of the junction unmatched. CDR3 length: 15 residues. CDR3: CASSKARDRGHGYTF. The CDR3 DNA follows: TGTGCCAGCAGTAAGGCGCGGGACAGGGGGCATGGCTACACCTTC.